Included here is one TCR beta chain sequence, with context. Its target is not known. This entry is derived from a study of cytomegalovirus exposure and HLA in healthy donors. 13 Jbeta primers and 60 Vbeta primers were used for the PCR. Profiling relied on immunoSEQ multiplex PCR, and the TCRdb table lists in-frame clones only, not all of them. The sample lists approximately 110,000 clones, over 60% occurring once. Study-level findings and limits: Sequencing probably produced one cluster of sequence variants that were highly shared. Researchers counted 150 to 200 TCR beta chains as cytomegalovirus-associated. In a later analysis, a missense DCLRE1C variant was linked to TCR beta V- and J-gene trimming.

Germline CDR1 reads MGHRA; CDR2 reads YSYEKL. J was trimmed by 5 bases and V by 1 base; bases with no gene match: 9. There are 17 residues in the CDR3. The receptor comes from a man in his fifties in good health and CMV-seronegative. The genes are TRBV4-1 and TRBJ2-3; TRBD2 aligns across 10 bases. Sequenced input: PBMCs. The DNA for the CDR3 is TGCGCCAGCAGCCAAGGATCGGTAGCGGGGGGAAAAGATACGCAGTATTTT. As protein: CASSQGSVAGGKDTQYF.